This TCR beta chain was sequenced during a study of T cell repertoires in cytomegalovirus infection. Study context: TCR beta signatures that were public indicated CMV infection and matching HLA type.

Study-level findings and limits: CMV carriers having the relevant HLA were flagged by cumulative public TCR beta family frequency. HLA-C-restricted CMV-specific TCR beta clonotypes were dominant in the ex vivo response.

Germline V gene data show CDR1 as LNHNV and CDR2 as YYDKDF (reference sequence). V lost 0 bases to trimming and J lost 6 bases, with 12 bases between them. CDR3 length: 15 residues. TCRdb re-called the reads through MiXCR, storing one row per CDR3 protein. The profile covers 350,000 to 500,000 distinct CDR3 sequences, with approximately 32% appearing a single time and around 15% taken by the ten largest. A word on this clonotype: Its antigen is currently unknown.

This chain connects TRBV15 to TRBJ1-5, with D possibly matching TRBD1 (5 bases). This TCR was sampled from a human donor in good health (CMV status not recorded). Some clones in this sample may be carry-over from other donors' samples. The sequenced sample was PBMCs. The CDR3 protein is CATSREFLRVQPQHF. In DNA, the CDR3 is TGTGCCACCAGCAGAGAGTTCCTCAGGGTTCAGCCCCAGCATTTT. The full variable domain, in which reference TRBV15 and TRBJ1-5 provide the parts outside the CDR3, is DAMVIQNPRYQVTQFGKPVTLSCSQTLNHNVMYWYQQKSSQAPKLLFHYYDKDFNNEADTPDNFQSRRPNTSFCFLDIRSPGLGDTAMYLCATSREFLRVQPQHFGDGTRLSIL.